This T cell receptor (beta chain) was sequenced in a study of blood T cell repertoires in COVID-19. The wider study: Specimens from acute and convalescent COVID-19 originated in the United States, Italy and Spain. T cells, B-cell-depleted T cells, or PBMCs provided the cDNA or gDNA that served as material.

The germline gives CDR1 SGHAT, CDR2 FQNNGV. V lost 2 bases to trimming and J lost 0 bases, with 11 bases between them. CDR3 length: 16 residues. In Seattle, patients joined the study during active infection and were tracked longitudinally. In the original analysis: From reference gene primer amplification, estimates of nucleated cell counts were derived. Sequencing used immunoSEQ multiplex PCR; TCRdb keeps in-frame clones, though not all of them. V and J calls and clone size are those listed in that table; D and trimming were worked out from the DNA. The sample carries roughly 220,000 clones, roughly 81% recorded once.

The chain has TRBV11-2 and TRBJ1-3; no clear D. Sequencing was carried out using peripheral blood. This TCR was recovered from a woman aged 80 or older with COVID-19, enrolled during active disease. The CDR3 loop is CASSLTVAYSGNTIYF. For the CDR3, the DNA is TGTGCCAGCAGCTTAACCGTGGCTTACTCTGGAAACACCATATATTTT.